This T cell receptor beta chain was profiled in a study of glioma-infiltrating T cells after dendritic cell vaccination. The sample's time point: after dendritic cell vaccination, including at tumor progression/relapse. Selection required adequate fresh-frozen tumor tissue plus more than two years' survival data. The J segment lost 7 bases and the V segment lost 10 bases, leaving 13 bases of the junction unmatched. Germline V gene data show CDR1 as MGHDK and CDR2 as SYGVNS. The CDR3 consists of 15 residues. As for this clone: Its antigen is not known.

Points from the study as a whole: No direct clonality-survival link was found; a diverse polyclonal response may matter. The cohort had few patients with full blood and tumor sets. Estimated pretreatment TIL content predicted outcome after dendritic cell vaccination.

The data were produced by immunoSEQ multiplex PCR, yet TCRdb's version contains in-frame clones alone and is incomplete. The sample has 100,000 or so clones, approximately 80% seen once; the top ten hold roughly 5.9%. This clonotype originated in a human donor with glioblastoma. Specimen: blood, collected after dendritic cell vaccination. V gene TRBV25-1 combines with J gene TRBJ2-1; 10 nucleotides line up with TRBD1. CDR3 bases: TGTGCCAAACTGTCGTCGACAGGGGGCAGGAATGAGCAGTTCTTC. As protein: CAKLSSTGGRNEQFF.